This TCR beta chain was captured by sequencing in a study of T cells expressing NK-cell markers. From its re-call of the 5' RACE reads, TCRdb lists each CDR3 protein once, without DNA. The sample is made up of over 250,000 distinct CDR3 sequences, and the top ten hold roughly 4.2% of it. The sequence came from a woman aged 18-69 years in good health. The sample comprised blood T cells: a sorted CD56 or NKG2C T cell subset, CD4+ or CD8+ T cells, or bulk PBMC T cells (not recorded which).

This CDR3 is CASRWAGFDQPQHF. V usage is TRBV6-1 and J usage is TRBJ1-5; the TCRdb call, TRBD1, lacks DNA for checking. From germline, CDR1 is MNHNS and CDR2 SASEGT. The CDR3 length is 14 residues.